This T cell receptor beta chain was identified in a study of blood T cell repertoires in COVID-19. As for the study in general: Collection of acute and convalescent COVID-19 samples took place in the United States, Italy and Spain. T cells, B-cell-depleted T cells, or PBMCs supplied cDNA or gDNA.

In the original analysis: The assay estimated nucleated cells by amplifying reference gene primers. The protocol was immunoSEQ multiplex PCR, while the TCRdb copy is restricted to in-frame clones and leaves out a portion. That table supplies the V and J calls and clone size; D and trimming were determined from the DNA. The sample has some 220,000 clones, 80% to 90% seen once. CDR1 is MDHEN and CDR2 is SYDVKM in the germline V gene. The V and J ends lost 2 bases and 7 bases respectively, with 7 bases between them. The CDR3 has 12 residues. Sequenced input: peripheral blood. The TCR sequence derives from a woman older than 75 with active or convalescent COVID-19. The genes are TRBV28 and TRBJ2-3; no clear D gene. Here the CDR3 DNA reads TGTGCCAGCAGTTTAGTGGCCCATACGCAGTATTTT. Encoded protein: CASSLVAHTQYF.